This entry describes one T cell receptor (beta chain). This entry comes from a study of CD8 T cells in Susac syndrome. The authors reverse transcribed 0.5 to 1 ug RNA with random hexamers. TCR beta CDR3 was amplified by immunoSEQ covering 54 Vbeta and 13 Jbeta. MiXCR, applied by TCRdb to the immunoSEQ multiplex PCR reads, yields one record per CDR3 protein. Of more than 200,000 distinct CDR3 sequences in the sample, about 94% were seen once. J lost 7 bases, V lost 2 bases, and 8 bases had no gene match. Germline-derived CDR1 and CDR2 are LGHNT and FRNRAP. CDR3 size: 15 residues. Sequencing input: CD4+ T cells from PBMCs. V is TRBV12-5 and J is TRBJ2-1, with 7 bases fitting TRBD2. The sequence was obtained from a human donor with Susac syndrome. DNA for the CDR3: TGTGCTAGTGGTTTGAGGGAGGGTGTGGAGAATGAGCAGTTCTTC. This gives the protein CASGLREGVENEQFF.